Described below is a single T cell receptor beta chain sequence and its context. This clonotype was detected ten times or more. The antigen this receptor binds is unknown. Per-base quality was not reported, and no clone a single base away is much larger than it. This sample is drawn from a study of molecular identifiers for immune sequencing clone quantification (dated by TCRdb to between 2017 and 2018). With regard to the full study: For a replicate experiment, RNA from about 20,000 or 100,000 naive CD8 T cells was divided into five aliquots, of which four were sequenced. This methods study benchmarked molecular-identifier clustering-based TCR repertoire sequencing (MIDCIRS) and TCR RNA copy counting, using CD8 T cells to do so. The study at large found these results: Spiked-in Jurkat TCR RNA equal to a single cell's worth was reported to be detectable even within 1,200,000 naive CD8 T cells. In CMV-specific effector cells, clones with more than 20 RNA copies accounted for over 99% of molecules, whereas in naive cells such clones accounted for under 1%. The sizes of highly expanded clones could end up underestimated when identical TCR molecules share a barcode. Naive libraries contained spiked-in Jurkat TCR RNA (around eleven copies' worth), which is not part of the donor repertoire. About 3.1 recovered TCR RNA copies per cell were obtained by modeling, versus around 10 by digital PCR, implying a capture efficiency of approximately 30%. Without barcode sub-clustering, chimeric consensus sequences inflated TCR diversity; chimeras reached as high as 47%.

A distance of 14 bases separates the germline ends of V and J, which lose 7 bases and 5 bases respectively. The CDR1 and CDR2 encoded by the germline V gene are SQVTM and ANQGSEA. Counted from cysteine to phenylalanine, this CDR3 has 12 amino acids. The entry retains the CDR3 DNA only, 36 bases that are in frame from base 1. The method behind the library was PCR. Sequencing took place on a NextSeq 500. Bulk TCR libraries were generated as previously described, with the TCR primers listed in Table S5 used. Purification of total RNA was performed with the Qiagen AllPrep DNA/RNA kit. Before analysis, reads from multiple sequencing runs of the same library were pooled. Per the authors' processing: Reads were retained only if the reads had an exact TCR constant sequence, and the retained reads were trimmed to 150 nt and grouped according to their 12-nt molecular barcodes. Reads in each barcode group were sub-clustered using a 15% Levenshtein threshold, and a quality-weighted consensus sequence was built for each RNA molecule. Non-functional sequences were filtered out, along with any lower-count sequence sitting one edit away from another sequence. On the basis of fitting two negative binomial distributions, barcode sub-clusters with fewer than 20% of the maximum read count were discarded. TCRdb trimmed the raw reads at Q25, called clones with MiXCR and kept productive beta chains. Identical CDR3 protein sequences are pooled into one entry, listed with their most common genes and DNA. TCRdb, rather than the study authors, made the V and J calls. This sample lists some 680,000 distinct CDR3 sequences; approximately 24% were detected once. 0.75% to 0.8% of the sample belongs to the ten largest clones.

Naive CD8 T cell libraries were made from roughly 21,000 to 960,000 sorted cells using 10%, 30% or 50% of purified RNA. On a BD FACSAria II, naive CD8 T cells were FACS-sorted as CD8+CD4-CCR7+CD45RA+ and collected into RLT Plus buffer. Detection sensitivity was tested by spiking Jurkat RNA equal to fewer than twelve TCR copies' worth into samples containing roughly 17,000-1,100,000 naive CD8 T cells. Enrichment of CD8 T cells was performed with RosetteSep CD8+ T Cell Enrichment Cocktail and Ficoll-Paque, after which ACK red cell lysis was carried out. The origin of this receptor is a human donor in good health. Some libraries in this study had Jurkat cell RNA spiked in. The chain joins TRBV29-1 to TRBJ1-2; the D region possibly corresponds to TRBD1 (6 bases align). Material for sequencing was naive CD8+ T cells from blood, with Jurkat cell RNA spiked in. The cell subset or site tag for this specimen amounts to: FACS-sorted CD8+CD4-CCR7+CD45RA+ naive T cells. At the DNA level, the sequence is TGCAGCGGGGTCACAGGGAGTTATGGCTACACCTTC. This is translated as CSGVTGSYGYTF.